Listed below are T cell receptor beta chains from one sample, sequenced in a study of OX40 agonist ivuxolimab in advanced cancers. The repertoire was sequenced with immunoSEQ multiplex PCR; TCRdb's copy has only in-frame clones and lacks some. Of 65,000 to 70,000 clones in the sample, about 85% are singletons; the top ten hold approximately 2.6%. Specimen: CD4+ or CD8+ T cells sorted from blood, collected in a trial of the OX40 agonist ivuxolimab. These receptors were taken from an adult with an advanced solid tumor such as melanoma, head and neck, liver or kidney cancer. The CDR3 runs from the conserved cysteine through the conserved F or W. D genes are given only for firm matches. Not all rows give a size; the values are once, few, many and, for expanded clones, a class.

clone size	V gene	D gene	J gene	CDR3 protein	CDR3 DNA
.	TRBV27	.	TRBJ1-5	CASSPYQQENQPQHF	TGTGCCAGCAGTCCGTACCAACAGGAAAATCAGCCCCAGCATTTT
.	TRBV7-3	.	TRBJ2-5	CASSPGPVPETQYF	TGTGCCAGCAGCCCCGGACCAGTCCCAGAGACCCAGTACTTC
.	TRBV19	.	TRBJ1-4	CASNTGPNEKLFF	TGTGCCAGTAATACAGGCCCTAATGAAAAACTGTTTTTT
once	TRBV6-6	.	TRBJ2-1	CASSYSFGNEQFF	TGTGCCAGCAGTTACTCGTTTGGGAATGAGCAGTTCTTC
.	TRBV30	.	TRBJ1-5	CAWSRGISNQPQHF	TGTGCCTGGAGTAGGGGGATAAGCAATCAGCCCCAGCATTTT
.	TRBV28	.	TRBJ1-5	CASRPGPRTGSLNQPQHF	TGTGCCAGCAGACCCGGACCGCGAACAGGGAGTCTCAATCAGCCCCAGCATTTT
.	TRBV5-1	.	TRBJ2-2	CASSLVGPGELFF	TGCGCCAGCAGCTTGGTAGGCCCCGGGGAGCTGTTTTTT
.	TRBV18	.	TRBJ1-1	CASSLTMGTTGTGTEAFF	TGTGCCAGCTCTCTCACAATGGGGACGACAGGAACGGGGACTGAAGCTTTCTTT
.	TRBV18	.	TRBJ2-2	CASSPKQSPGELFF	TGTGCCAGCTCACCAAAACAGAGTCCCGGGGAGCTGTTTTTT
.	TRBV5-1	.	TRBJ2-1	CASSLRTGEGNEQFF	TGCGCCAGCAGCCTCAGGACTGGAGAGGGGAATGAGCAGTTCTTC
.	TRBV7-2	TRBD2	TRBJ2-5	CASSFSGGAGETQYF	TGTGCCAGCAGCTTTAGCGGGGGGGCGGGGGAGACCCAGTACTTC
.	TRBV5-5	.	TRBJ2-2	CASSFFQEAGELFF	TGTGCCAGCAGCTTTTTTCAGGAGGCCGGGGAGCTGTTTTTT
.	TRBV29-1	.	TRBJ2-7	CSAGEDYEQYF	TGCAGCGCCGGGGAAGACTACGAGCAGTACTTC
few	TRBV11-3	TRBD2	TRBJ2-1	CASSWGLAGNEQFF	TGTGCCAGCAGCTGGGGACTAGCGGGTAATGAGCAGTTCTTC
.	TRBV27	TRBD1	TRBJ2-7	CASSPTRTGFYEQYF	TGTGCCAGCAGTCCCACCCGGACAGGGTTCTACGAGCAGTACTTC
.	TRBV2	TRBD1	TRBJ2-5	CASVRDRQETQYF	TGTGCCAGCGTTCGGGACAGACAAGAGACCCAGTACTTC
.	TRBV7-9	.	TRBJ1-2	CARSRGWGGYTF	TGTGCCAGGTCCAGAGGCTGGGGTGGCTACACCTTC
.	TRBV28	.	TRBJ1-6	CASSLSTGSTYNSPLHF	TGTGCCAGCAGTCTATCAACAGGGAGTACCTATAATTCACCCCTCCACTTT
.	TRBV5-4	.	TRBJ2-1	CASSLEGLGAYNEQFF	TGTGCCAGCAGCTTGGAGGGGCTGGGCGCCTACAATGAGCAGTTCTTC
.	TRBV2	.	TRBJ1-4	CASNGWAEENEKLFF	TGTGCCAGCAATGGGTGGGCAGAAGAAAATGAAAAACTGTTTTTT
.	TRBV19	.	TRBJ2-1	CASSTTGLSYNEQFF	TGTGCCAGTAGTACCACGGGACTTTCCTACAATGAGCAGTTCTTC
.	TRBV20-1	.	TRBJ1-1	CSAVIGTAAFF	TGCAGTGCTGTAATCGGGACGGCAGCTTTCTTT
once	TRBV5-1	TRBD1	TRBJ1-1	CASSGTGFPNTEAFF	TGCGCCAGCAGCGGGACAGGGTTCCCGAACACTGAAGCTTTCTTT
.	TRBV15	.	TRBJ2-3	CATSSIPQDPTDTQYF	TGTGCCACCAGCAGTATCCCGCAGGATCCCACAGATACGCAGTATTTT
.	TRBV2	.	TRBJ2-7	CASRGPSSREQYF	TGTGCCAGCAGGGGTCCCTCTAGCCGGGAGCAGTACTTC
.	TRBV18	TRBD2	TRBJ2-3	CASSQDTGGLAEYTQYF	TGTGCCAGCTCACAAGACACCGGGGGACTAGCGGAGTATACGCAGTATTTT
.	TRBV9	TRBD1	TRBJ2-5	CASSVGSRDSQETQYF	TGTGCCAGCAGCGTAGGGAGCCGGGACAGCCAAGAGACCCAGTACTTC
.	TRBV29-1	.	TRBJ1-2	CSVGQSESYGYTF	TGCAGCGTCGGACAAAGCGAGAGCTATGGCTACACCTTC
.	TRBV5-5	TRBD2	TRBJ2-5	CASSSLAVYQETQYF	TGTGCCAGCAGCTCACTAGCGGTGTACCAAGAGACCCAGTACTTC
.	TRBV14	.	TRBJ1-4	CASSRGTNEKLFF	TGTGCCAGCAGCAGGGGGACTAATGAAAAACTGTTTTTT
.	TRBV7-9	.	TRBJ1-5	CASQDSQQNQPQHF	TGTGCCAGCCAGGACTCGCAACAGAATCAGCCCCAGCATTTT
.	TRBV5-4	TRBD1	TRBJ1-1	CASSLDRGLTEAFF	TGTGCCAGCAGCTTGGACAGGGGGCTCACTGAAGCTTTCTTT
.	TRBV4-3	.	TRBJ1-6	CASSQAGGWSSPLHF	TGCGCCAGCAGCCAAGCCGGGGGCTGGAGTTCACCCCTCCACTTT
.	TRBV7-3	TRBD1	TRBJ2-4	CASSFSGGQGMGNIQYF	TGTGCCAGCAGCTTTTCTGGGGGACAGGGGATGGGAAACATTCAGTACTTC
.	TRBV6-4	.	TRBJ1-1	CATKKEDQMNTEAFF	TGTGCCACCAAAAAGGAGGACCAAATGAACACTGAAGCTTTCTTT
once	TRBV6-6	TRBD1	TRBJ2-7	CASTGTGVYEQYF	TGTGCCAGTACCGGGACAGGTGTCTACGAGCAGTACTTC
.	TRBV11-3	TRBD2	TRBJ2-1	CASSLDGQREISEQFF	TGTGCCAGCAGCTTAGATGGGCAGCGGGAGATAAGTGAGCAGTTCTTC
.	TRBV11-3	.	TRBJ2-6	CASRTGARAGANVLTF	TGTGCCAGCAGGACCGGCGCGAGGGCTGGGGCCAACGTCCTGACTTTC
.	TRBV4-2	TRBD2	TRBJ2-1	CASSQDSGPKKQFF	TGTGCCAGCAGCCAAGATAGCGGGCCAAAGAAGCAGTTCTTC
.	TRBV7-9	TRBD1	TRBJ1-3	CASSRNNPGQGGRGTIYF	TGTGCCAGCAGCCGTAACAATCCGGGACAGGGGGGAAGAGGCACCATATATTTT
.	TRBV12-5	.	TRBJ1-5	CASGVGGQPQHF	TGTGCTAGTGGTGTCGGAGGGCAGCCCCAGCATTTT
.	TRBV19	.	TRBJ2-7	CASSILARDDEQYF	TGTGCCAGTAGTATTCTCGCCAGGGACGACGAGCAGTACTTC
.	TRBV7-9	.	TRBJ2-7	CASSPLTSLLHEQYF	TGTGCCAGCAGCCCTCTCACTAGCTTGTTACACGAGCAGTACTTC
.	TRBV29-1	TRBD2	TRBJ2-3	CSARGQAGDTQYF	TGCAGCGCCCGGGGCCAAGCGGGGGATACGCAGTATTTT
.	TRBV18	TRBD1	TRBJ2-7	CASSPTQGQNGQYF	TGTGCCAGCTCACCCACCCAGGGACAGAACGGGCAGTACTTC